These T cell receptor beta chains were read from a single sample in a study of blood T cell repertoires in COVID-19. Assay used: immunoSEQ multiplex PCR; TCRdb lists only in-frame clones, some missing. The table includes about 140,000 clones, more than 75% detected once. Sequencing was carried out using peripheral blood. These receptors were collected from an elderly woman with acute or convalescent COVID-19. Each CDR3 is given with its conserved first and last residue. The order of the fields is clone size, V gene, D gene, J gene, CDR3 protein, CDR3 DNA. A D gene is named only where the DNA matches it firmly. The size of a clone is reported for some rows only, either as once, few or many, or as a class for expanded clones.

few,TRBV2,TRBD1,TRBJ2-7,CASRRPQGAYEQYF,TGTGCCAGCAGGAGACCACAGGGGGCCTACGAGCAGTACTTC
once,TRBV28,-,TRBJ1-3,CASSFGGYGNTIYF,TGTGCCAGCAGTTTCGGAGGATATGGAAACACCATATATTTT
-,TRBV28,TRBD1,TRBJ1-5,CAYGTVDQPQHF,TGTGCCTATGGGACAGTCGATCAGCCCCAGCATTTT
-,TRBV5-4,-,TRBJ1-1,CASRLQDLSEAFF,TGTGCCAGCAGGCTACAGGATCTGTCTGAAGCTTTCTTT
once,TRBV30,-,TRBJ2-3,CAWTPPNTDTQYF,TGTGCCTGGACCCCCCCAAACACAGATACGCAGTATTTT
-,TRBV28,TRBD1,TRBJ1-2,CASTRQGVRGYTF,TGTGCCAGCACCCGGCAGGGGGTTCGGGGCTACACCTTC
-,TRBV5-1,-,TRBJ1-2,CASSLGGSNGYTF,TGCGCCAGCAGCTTGGGAGGTAGCAACGGCTACACCTTC
-,TRBV2,-,TRBJ1-1,CASGYTLPGAFF,TGTGCCAGCGGGTATACCCTTCCAGGGGCTTTCTTT
once,TRBV10-2,TRBD2,TRBJ2-7,CASTILAGGTYEQYF,TGCGCCAGCACCATACTAGCGGGGGGCACCTACGAGCAGTACTTC
few,TRBV4-1,-,TRBJ1-1,CASSKGFEAFF,TGCGCCAGCAGCAAGGGGTTTGAAGCTTTCTTT
-,TRBV12-3/TRBV12-4,-,TRBJ1-4,CASSPQGREKLFF,TGTGCCAGCAGCCCACAGGGTAGGGAAAAACTGTTTTTT
-,TRBV19,-,TRBJ2-7,CASSSTPRGTYEQYF,TGTGCCAGTAGTAGTACCCCTCGGGGTACCTACGAGCAGTACTTC
once,TRBV28,TRBD2,TRBJ2-5,CASRGRDYIQETQYF,TGTGCCAGCAGGGGCCGGGACTACATCCAAGAGACCCAGTACTTC
-,TRBV11-3,-,TRBJ2-1,CASSSPSVSEQFF,TGTGCCAGCAGCTCACCTAGCGTTAGTGAGCAGTTCTTC
once,TRBV27,-,TRBJ1-2,CASSLSGASGYTF,TGTGCCAGCAGTTTAAGTGGGGCTAGTGGCTACACCTTC
-,TRBV18,-,TRBJ1-2,CASSPRGRGTYGYTF,TGTGCCAGCTCACCTCGGGGGAGGGGGACCTATGGCTACACCTTC
once,TRBV24-1,-,TRBJ2-7,CATSDYTQTITYEQYF,TGTGCCACCAGTGATTATACTCAAACTATTACCTACGAGCAGTACTTC
-,TRBV5-6,-,TRBJ1-6,CASSLFGQTNSPLHF,TGTGCCAGCAGCTTGTTTGGACAGACGAATTCACCCCTCCACTTT
few,TRBV15,-,TRBJ1-5,CATSRDPPQPQHF,TGTGCCACCAGCAGAGATCCCCCGCAGCCCCAGCATTTT
-,TRBV6-5,-,TRBJ2-7,CASSSFHGNNYEQYF,TGTGCCAGCAGTTCTTTCCACGGGAACAACTACGAGCAGTACTTC
-,TRBV28,-,TRBJ2-7,CASIQAYEQYF,TGTGCCAGCATCCAGGCCTACGAGCAGTACTTC
-,TRBV7-2,TRBD2,TRBJ2-3,CASSTSSGGTDTQYF,TGTGCCAGCAGCACCTCTAGCGGGGGGACAGATACGCAGTATTTT
many,TRBV6-6,-,TRBJ1-1,CASRDRPNTEAFF,TGTGCCAGCAGGGACAGACCGAACACTGAAGCTTTCTTT
-,TRBV28,TRBD1,TRBJ2-2,CASSAMGQTNTGELFF,TGTGCCAGCAGCGCCATGGGACAGACGAACACCGGGGAGCTGTTTTTT
-,TRBV6-4,-,TRBJ1-2,CARLETPRAYGYTF,TGTGCCAGGCTTGAGACCCCCAGGGCCTATGGCTACACCTTC
-,TRBV4-1,-,TRBJ2-5,CASSQGLVRQTQYF,TGCGCCAGCAGCCAAGGACTAGTTCGTCAGACCCAGTACTTC
-,TRBV9,-,TRBJ1-1,CASSVDPLMNTEAFF,TGTGCCAGCAGCGTAGACCCACTTATGAACACTGAAGCTTTCTTT
-,TRBV11-3,TRBD1,TRBJ2-1,CASSQRDRGSGTYNEQFF,TGTGCCAGCAGCCAGCGGGACAGGGGATCAGGCACCTACAATGAGCAGTTCTTC
-,TRBV20-1,-,TRBJ1-5,CSAIGQPQHF,TGCAGTGCTATCGGTCAGCCCCAGCATTTT
-,TRBV6-4,-,TRBJ1-1,CAINRVTGTEAFF,TGTGCCATCAACAGGGTAACAGGCACTGAAGCTTTCTTT
-,TRBV7-2,-,TRBJ1-5,CASSLVWTVDQPQHF,TGTGCCAGCAGCTTAGTATGGACAGTTGATCAGCCCCAGCATTTT
-,TRBV18,TRBD1,TRBJ1-6,CASSPGTGYSPLHF,TGTGCCAGCTCACCAGGGACAGGGTATTCACCCCTCCACTTT
-,TRBV7-9,-,TRBJ2-7,CASSRGGDYEQYF,TGTGCCAGCAGCCGCGGGGGCGACTACGAGCAGTACTTC
-,TRBV5-1,TRBD1,TRBJ1-6,CASGTDNSPLHF,TGCGCCAGTGGGACAGATAATTCACCCCTCCACTTT
once,TRBV27,TRBD1,TRBJ2-7,CASSPTWDRAHEQYF,TGTGCCAGCAGCCCGACTTGGGACAGGGCCCACGAGCAGTACTTC
-,TRBV27,-,TRBJ2-1,CASSLAPGLLPTINNEQFF,TGTGCCAGCAGTTTAGCGCCGGGACTCCTACCGACAATCAACAATGAGCAGTTCTTC
-,TRBV19,-,TRBJ1-2,CASLPWNMDSRGGYTF,TGTGCCAGTCTGCCCTGGAATATGGACAGCCGGGGTGGCTACACCTTC
-,TRBV7-2,-,TRBJ1-4,CASRDEIRGTNEKLFF,TGTGCCAGCAGGGACGAAATAAGGGGCACTAATGAAAAACTGTTTTTT
-,TRBV7-2,TRBD2,TRBJ2-3,CASSFTSGSTDTQYF,TGTGCCAGCAGCTTTACTAGCGGCAGCACAGATACGCAGTATTTT
-,TRBV18,TRBD1,TRBJ2-5,CASSPGTGETQYF,TGTGCCAGCTCACCAGGGACAGGAGAGACCCAGTACTTC
-,TRBV2,-,TRBJ1-1,CASTFQGLVSTEAFF,TGTGCCAGCACGTTTCAGGGACTGGTGAGCACTGAAGCTTTCTTT
-,TRBV19,TRBD1,TRBJ1-2,CASRPTQGVHGYTF,TGTGCCAGTAGACCCACACAGGGGGTACATGGCTACACCTTC
-,TRBV5-7,TRBD1,TRBJ2-7,CASLGQGAKEQYF,TGTGCCAGCTTGGGACAGGGGGCTAAAGAGCAGTACTTC
once,TRBV28,TRBD1,TRBJ1-1,CASRGQQFSSAFF,TGTGCCAGCAGGGGACAGCAGTTTTCGTCGGCTTTCTTT
-,TRBV6-5,TRBD2,TRBJ2-3,CASTSSGSTGDTQYF,TGTGCCAGCACTTCAAGCGGGAGTACGGGAGATACGCAGTATTTT
-,TRBV11-2,-,TRBJ1-6,CASSLTGSNSPLHF,TGTGCCAGCAGCCTAACGGGGTCTAATTCACCCCTCCACTTT
-,TRBV15,-,TRBJ1-2,CATSRDTFGISNYGYTF,TGTGCCACCAGCAGAGATACATTCGGGATTTCTAACTATGGCTACACCTTC
-,TRBV18,-,TRBJ2-7,CASSPPAIAPYEQYF,TGTGCCAGCTCACCACCGGCGATAGCCCCCTACGAGCAGTACTTC
-,TRBV28,-,TRBJ2-3,CASREGGEIQYF,TGTGCCAGCAGGGAGGGGGGGGAGATTCAGTATTTT
-,TRBV19,-,TRBJ2-5,CASSIHQGFQETQYF,TGTGCCAGTAGTATACACCAGGGGTTCCAAGAGACCCAGTACTTC
-,TRBV7-9,-,TRBJ2-1,CASSPPGLYNEQFF,TGTGCCAGCAGCCCCCCTGGACTTTACAATGAGCAGTTCTTC